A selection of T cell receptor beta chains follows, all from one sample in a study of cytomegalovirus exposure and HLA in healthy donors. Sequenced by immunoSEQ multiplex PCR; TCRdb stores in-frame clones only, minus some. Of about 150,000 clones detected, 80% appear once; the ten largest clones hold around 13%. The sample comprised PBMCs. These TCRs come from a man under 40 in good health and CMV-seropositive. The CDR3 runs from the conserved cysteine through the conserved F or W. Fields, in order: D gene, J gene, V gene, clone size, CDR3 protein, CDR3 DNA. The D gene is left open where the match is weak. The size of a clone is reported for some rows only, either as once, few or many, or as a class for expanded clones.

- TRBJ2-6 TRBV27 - CASSRQGRSWANVLTF TGTGCCAGCAGTCGGCAGGGTAGATCCTGGGCCAACGTCCTGACTTTC
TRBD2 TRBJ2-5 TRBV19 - CASSIRAGGETQYF TGTGCCAGTAGTATACGGGCGGGAGGTGAGACCCAGTACTTC
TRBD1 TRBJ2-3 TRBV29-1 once CSATDRGATDTQYF TGCAGCGCTACCGACAGGGGCGCTACAGATACGCAGTATTTT
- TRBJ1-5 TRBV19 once CASSHPGRENQPQHF TGTGCCAGTAGCCATCCGGGACGGGAGAATCAGCCCCAGCATTTT
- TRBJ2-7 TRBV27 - CASSPQSGYYEQYF TGTGCCAGCAGTCCGCAGAGCGGATACTACGAGCAGTACTTC
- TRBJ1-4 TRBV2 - CASSERRAGEKLFF TGTGCCAGCAGTGAACGGAGGGCCGGCGAAAAACTGTTTTTT
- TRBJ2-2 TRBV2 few CASSSSAGELFF TGTGCCAGCAGTTCGAGCGCCGGGGAGCTGTTTTTT
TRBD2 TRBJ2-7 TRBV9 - CASSVVPSGPSEQYF TGTGCCAGCAGCGTAGTGCCTAGCGGACCCTCGGAGCAGTACTTC
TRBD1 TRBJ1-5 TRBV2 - CASSVSVGQGTSNQPQHF TGTGCCAGCAGTGTAAGTGTGGGACAGGGGACAAGCAATCAGCCCCAGCATTTT
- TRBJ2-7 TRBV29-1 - CSVAQGPYEQYF TGCAGCGTAGCTCAGGGTCCCTACGAGCAGTACTTC
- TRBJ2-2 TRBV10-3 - CAISALNTGELFF TGTGCCATCAGCGCTCTAAACACCGGGGAGCTGTTTTTT
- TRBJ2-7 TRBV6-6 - CASSYSPGNFYEQYF TGTGCCAGCAGTTACAGTCCGGGGAATTTCTACGAGCAGTACTTC
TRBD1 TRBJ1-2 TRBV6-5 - CASSPPGQGNYGYTF TGTGCCAGCAGTCCTCCGGGACAGGGGAACTATGGCTACACCTTC
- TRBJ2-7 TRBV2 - CASRRPSTYEQYF TGTGCCAGCAGGCGCCCAAGCACCTACGAGCAGTACTTC
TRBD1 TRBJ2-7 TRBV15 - CATSGSRGRTGYEQYF TGTGCCACCAGCGGATCCCGGGGTAGGACAGGCTACGAGCAGTACTTC
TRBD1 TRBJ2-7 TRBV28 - CASSSQGANYEQYF TGTGCCAGCAGTTCACAGGGGGCTAACTACGAGCAGTACTTC
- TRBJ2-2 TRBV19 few CASSIGRTGELFF TGTGCCAGTAGTATAGGTCGCACCGGGGAGCTGTTTTTT
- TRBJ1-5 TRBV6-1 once CASSATGNQPQHF TGTGCCAGCAGTGCGACAGGCAATCAGCCCCAGCATTTT
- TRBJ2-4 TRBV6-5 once CASSPGLDIQYF TGTGCCAGCAGTCCAGGGTTGGACATTCAGTACTTC
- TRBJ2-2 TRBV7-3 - CASSFRAVGGELFF TGTGCCAGCAGCTTTAGAGCGGTAGGCGGGGAGCTGTTTTTT
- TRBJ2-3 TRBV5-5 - CASSLGPDGQNTQYF TGTGCCAGCAGCTTGGGCCCAGACGGACAGAATACGCAGTATTTT
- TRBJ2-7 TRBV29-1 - CSVDLRVGGEQYF TGCAGCGTTGATTTACGGGTGGGAGGCGAGCAGTACTTC
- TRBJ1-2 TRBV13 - CASSPRTVNYGYTF TGTGCCAGCAGCCCCCGGACAGTCAACTATGGCTACACCTTC
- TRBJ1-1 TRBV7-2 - CASSSREGREAFF TGTGCCAGCAGCTCCAGGGAGGGCCGTGAAGCTTTCTTT
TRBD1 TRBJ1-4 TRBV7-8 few CASSLGQTGGSEKLFF TGTGCCAGCAGCTTAGGGCAGACAGGGGGCAGCGAAAAACTGTTTTTT
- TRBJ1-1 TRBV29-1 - CSVGGQNTEAFF TGCAGCGTTGGGGGGCAGAACACTGAAGCTTTCTTT
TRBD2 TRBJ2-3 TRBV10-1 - CASSWGLAGDRADTQYF TGCGCCAGCAGTTGGGGACTAGCGGGAGACAGGGCAGATACGCAGTATTTT
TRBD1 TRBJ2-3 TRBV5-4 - CASSFRQGDADTQYF TGTGCCAGCAGCTTCCGACAGGGGGATGCAGATACGCAGTATTTT
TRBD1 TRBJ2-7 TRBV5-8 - CASSRQGTPYEQYF TGTGCCAGCAGCCGACAGGGGACCCCCTACGAGCAGTACTTC
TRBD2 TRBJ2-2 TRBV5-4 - CASSSWTSGSLTGELFF TGTGCCAGCAGCTCCTGGACTAGCGGGAGTCTCACCGGGGAGCTGTTTTTT
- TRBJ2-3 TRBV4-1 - CASSPPSAQDTQYF TGCGCCAGCAGCCCCCCTAGCGCCCAAGATACGCAGTATTTT
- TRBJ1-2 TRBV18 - CASSPSGLGGGYTF TGTGCCAGCTCACCTTCAGGGTTGGGAGGCGGCTACACCTTC
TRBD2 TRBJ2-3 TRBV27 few CASSYQGGSTDTQYF TGTGCCAGCAGTTACCAGGGAGGGAGCACAGATACGCAGTATTTT
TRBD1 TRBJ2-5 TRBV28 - CASSLGQPQETQYF TGTGCCAGCAGTTTGGGACAGCCACAAGAGACCCAGTACTTC
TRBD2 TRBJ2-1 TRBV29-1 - CSVGKYLAERHNEQFF TGCAGCGTTGGAAAGTATCTAGCGGAACGGCACAATGAGCAGTTCTTC
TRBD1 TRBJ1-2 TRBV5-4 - CASSWDRGQNGYTF TGTGCCAGCAGCTGGGACAGGGGGCAGAATGGCTACACCTTC
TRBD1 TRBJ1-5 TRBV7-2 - CASSENRGRQPQHF TGTGCCAGCAGCGAAAACAGGGGGCGGCAGCCCCAGCATTTT